The 18 T cell receptor beta chains below all came from one sample that was sequenced in a study of shared clonotypes between healthy human individuals. Profiling relied on immunoSEQ multiplex PCR, and the TCRdb table lists in-frame clones only, not all of them. The sample lists around 350,000 clones, around four fifths occurring once. Sequencing input: memory CD4+ T cells sorted from blood. Subset given: CD45RA-negative fraction. These receptors originate from a man aged 30 to 39 in good health.

The chain uses TRBV5-4 and TRBJ2-7; D gene uncertain. V gave up 0 bases and J gave up 0 bases, with 4 bases separating them. The CDR3 covers 13 residues. Looked up from germline, CDR1 is SGHNT and CDR2 is YYREEE (reference sequence). Here the CDR3 DNA reads TGTGCCAGCAGCTTGGGCAGCTCCTACGAGCAGTACTTC. Amino acids: CASSLGSSYEQYF.

The chain is built from TRBV7-2 and TRBJ2-7; D is possibly TRBD1 (6 bases). The CDR3 runs to 14 residues. Trimming took 7 bases from V and 5 from J, leaving 18 bases between them. The germline V gene has CDR1 SGHTA and CDR2 FQGNSA. The chain's CDR3 is CASTPFTGPHEQYF. The CDR3 DNA reads as TGTGCCAGCACCCCATTTACAGGGCCCCACGAGCAGTACTTC.

The chain has TRBV10-1 and TRBJ2-7, with D possibly being TRBD2 (5 bases). Trimming removed 3 bases from V and 3 bases from J, with 9 bases in between. This CDR3 has 13 amino acids. CDR1 is WNHNN and CDR2 is SYGVQD in the germline V gene (reference sequence). CDR3 residues: CASSDNEGYEQYF. For the CDR3, the DNA is TGCGCCAGCAGTGATAATGAGGGCTACGAGCAGTACTTC.

The chain links TRBV7-8 to TRBJ2-7; 8 positions agree with TRBD1. CDR3 length: 12 amino acids. V lost 5 bases, J lost 4 bases, and 1 base stayed unmatched. The germline V gene encodes CDR1 SGHVS and CDR2 FQNEAQ. Here the CDR3 reads CASSRTGYEQYF. CDR3 nucleotides: TGTGCCAGCAGCCGGACAGGGTACGAGCAGTACTTC.

Comments on this clone: This likely reflects a read error, since a far larger clone is one base away. The chain uses TRBV6-1 and TRBJ1-5; weak D call: TRBD1 (6 bases). Germline assignment: CDR1 MNHNS and CDR2 SASEGT. There are 15 residues in the CDR3. CDR3 bases: TGTGCCGGCAGGTCTGAGGGGGGGGCTTATCAGCCCCAGCATTTT. It encodes CAGRSEGGAYQPQHF.

The chain combines TRBV7-3 with TRBJ1-2, with a tentative D call TRBD1 (6 bases). The V gene's germline CDR1 is SGHTA and CDR2 FQGTGA. V lost 4 bases and J 4 bases, leaving 16 bases between the germline ends. This CDR3 is 15 amino acids long. This chain's CDR3 is CASSSSGGVGYGYTF. DNA of the CDR3: TGTGCCAGCAGCTCCTCCGGGGGCGTTGGCTATGGCTACACCTTC.

The rearrangement links TRBV27 to TRBJ2-7, with D tentatively TRBD2 (6 bases). V lost 3 bases and J 2 bases, leaving 17 bases between the germline ends. This CDR3 is 16 amino acids long. The V gene's germline CDR1 is MNHEY and CDR2 SMNVEV (reference sequence). CDR3 residues: CASSFSGGSGPYEQYF. In nucleotides, the CDR3 is TGTGCCAGCAGTTTCTCAGGTGGTAGCGGTCCCTACGAGCAGTACTTC.

V is TRBV6-1 and J is TRBJ2-7, with a possible D match to TRBD1 (6 bases). Germline lookup yields CDR1 MNHNS and CDR2 SASEGT. V was shortened by 6 bases and J by 4 bases, with 16 bases between the two germline ends. This CDR3 has 14 residues. The CDR3 bases are TGTGCCAGCAGCCCGGACAGACCCCTGTACGAGCAGTACTTC. This encodes CASSPDRPLYEQYF.

This clone was observed once. The chain couples TRBV18 to TRBJ2-7; 9 nucleotides agree with TRBD2. From germline, CDR1 is KGHSH and CDR2 LQKENI. CDR3 size: 13 residues. Trimming removed 6 bases from V and 5 bases from J; junction bases left unmatched: 5. The CDR3 sequence is CASSELAGNEQYF. The CDR3 bases are TGTGCCAGCTCCGAGCTAGCGGGAAACGAGCAGTACTTC.

The chain has TRBV18 and TRBJ2-3; D not certain. Germline values: CDR1 KGHSH, CDR2 LQKENI. The CDR3 extends over 14 amino acids. V was trimmed by 3 bases and J by 0 bases, leaving 7 bases between them. The DNA for the CDR3 is TGTGCCAGCTCACCCCCACCTAGCACAGATACGCAGTATTTT. The encoded protein is CASSPPPSTDTQYF. The variable domain in full, completed from reference TRBV18 and TRBJ2-3, reads NAGVMQNPRHLVRRRGQEARLRCSPMKGHSHVYWYRQLPEEGLKFMVYLQKENIIDESGMPKERFSAEFPKEGPSILRIQQVVRGDSAAYFCASSPPPSTDTQYFGPGTRLTVL.

The chain carries TRBV10-3 and TRBJ2-1; D not resolved. Trimming pared 3 bases from V and 0 bases from J, leaving 9 bases between. Germline values: CDR1 ENHRY, CDR2 SYGVKD. CDR3 length equals 15 residues. The CDR3 protein is CAISDSVSSYNEQFF. The CDR3 DNA sequence: TGTGCCATCAGTGATTCCGTAAGCTCCTACAATGAGCAGTTCTTC.

This sequence joins TRBV5-1 and TRBJ2-1; D gene ambiguous. Trimming removed 3 bases at V and 0 bases at J, with 7 bases between. The germline V gene has CDR1 SGHRS and CDR2 YFSETQ. The CDR3 consists of 14 residues. CDR3 DNA: TGCGCCAGCAGCTCTACAACCTCCTACAATGAGCAGTTCTTC. It specifies CASSSTTSYNEQFF.

A word on this clone: Its ends do not fully match the called genes, so a read error is possible. The V gene is TRBV7-9, the J gene TRBJ2-1; D is perhaps TRBD1 (6 bases). The CDR3 is 17 residues long. The germline V gene encodes CDR1 SEHNR and CDR2 FQNEAQ (reference sequence). The CDR3 spells CASSLALGRGSDNEQFF. The CDR3 nucleotides are TGTGCCAGCAGCTTAGCACTTGGCAGGGGCTCCGACAATGAGCAGTTCTTC.

Of note for this clone: With only one base between it and a far larger clone, this is likely a read error. The genes are TRBV6-1 and TRBJ1-2; D possibly corresponds to TRBD1 (5 bases). The CDR3 consists of 12 residues. The ends were cut back, 2 bases at V and 5 bases at J, with 6 bases in the middle. The germline V gene has CDR1 MNHNS and CDR2 SASEGT. As DNA, the CDR3 is TGTGCCAGCAGTGAACAGGGTTATGGCTACACCTTC. Encoded protein: CASSEQGYGYTF.

This clone was counted ten times or more. Within the sample, other DNA sequences also encode this same CDR3. The genes are TRBV7-2 and TRBJ2-7; D might be TRBD2 (5 bases). V dropped 3 bases and J dropped 4 bases, with 10 bases sitting between them. Germline V CDR1 and CDR2: SGHTA, FQGNSA. The CDR3 totals 13 residues. CDR3 nucleotides: TGTGCCAGCAGCTTGGAAGCGGAGTACGAGCAGTACTTC. Encoded protein: CASSLEAEYEQYF. The complete variable domain, with remaining parts taken from reference TRBV7-2 and TRBJ2-7, reads GAGVSQSPSNKVTEKGKDVELRCDPISGHTALYWYRQSLGQGLEFLIYFQGNSAPDKSGLPSDRFSAERTGGSVSTLTIQRTQQEDSAVYLCASSLEAEYEQYFGPGTRLTVT.

The rearrangement links TRBV28 to TRBJ2-1, with TRBD2 matching 14 bases. V shed 2 bases, J shed 6 bases, and the junction held 0 bases outside the gene matches. Germline assignment: CDR1 MDHEN and CDR2 SYDVKM. The CDR3 is 15 residues long. DNA for the CDR3: TGTGCCAGCAGTTTAGGACTAGCGGGAGGCAATGAGCAGTTCTTC. Protein sequence: CASSLGLAGGNEQFF.

This clone has at least ten counts. The V call is TRBV19, the J call TRBJ2-7; D remains unclear. Per germline, CDR1 LNHDA and CDR2 SQIVND (reference sequence). The CDR3 covers 14 residues. The germline V and J ends were trimmed by 10 bases and 2 bases, with 18 bases remaining between them. CDR3 in amino acids: CATKQIANAYEQYF. The DNA of the CDR3 is TGTGCCACCAAACAGATAGCCAACGCCTACGAGCAGTACTTC.

This clone is a singleton in its sample. CDR3 loop: CATPNRVSNTGELFF. DNA for the CDR3: TGCGCCACCCCGAACAGGGTCTCCAACACCGGGGAGCTGTTTTTT. This rearrangement joins TRBV10-1 to TRBJ2-2, with D possibly TRBD1 on 6 matching bases. From germline, CDR1 is WNHNN and CDR2 SYGVQD (reference sequence). The CDR3 covers 15 residues. The V gene lost 10 bases and the J gene lost 2 bases, with 17 bases spanning the gap.